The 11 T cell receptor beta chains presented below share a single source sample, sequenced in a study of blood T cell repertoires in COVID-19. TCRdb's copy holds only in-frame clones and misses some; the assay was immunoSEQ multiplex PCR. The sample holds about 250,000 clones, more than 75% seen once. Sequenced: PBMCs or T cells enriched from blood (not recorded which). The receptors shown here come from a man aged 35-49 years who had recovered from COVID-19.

The CDR3 coding sequence is TGTGCCAGCTCACCACGGCAGACTGGAAACACCATATATTTT. This translates into CASSPRQTGNTIYF. The genes are TRBV18 and TRBJ1-3; D is undetermined. Deletions cut 1 base from V and 2 bases from J, with 6 bases between. This CDR3 has 14 residues. CDR1 is KGHSH, CDR2 LQKENI, per germline.

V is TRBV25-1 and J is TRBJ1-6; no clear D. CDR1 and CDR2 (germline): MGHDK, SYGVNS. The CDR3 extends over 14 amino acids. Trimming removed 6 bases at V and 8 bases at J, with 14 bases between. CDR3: CASRYAGEDSPLHF. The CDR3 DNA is TGTGCCAGCAGATATGCCGGAGAGGATTCACCCCTCCACTTT. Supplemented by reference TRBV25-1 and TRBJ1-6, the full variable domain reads EADIYQTPRYLVIGTGKKITLECSQTMGHDKMYWYQQDPGMELHLIHYSYGVNSTEKGDLSSESTVSRIRTEHFPLTLESARPSHTSQYLCASRYAGEDSPLHFGNGTRLTVT.

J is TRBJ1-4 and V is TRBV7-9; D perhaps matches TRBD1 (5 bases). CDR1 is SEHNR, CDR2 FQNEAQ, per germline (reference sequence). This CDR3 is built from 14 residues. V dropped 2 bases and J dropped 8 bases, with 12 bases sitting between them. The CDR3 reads CASSLSPGEEKLFF. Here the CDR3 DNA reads TGTGCCAGCAGCTTAAGCCCGGGGGAGGAAAAACTGTTTTTT.

The CDR3 nucleotides are TGTGCCAGCAGTTTCGCAGGGGTCTGGAATGTAGCGAACACTGAAGCTTTCTTT. This encodes CASSFAGVWNVANTEAFF. The V call is TRBV28, the J call TRBJ1-1; TRBD1 might be the D (6 bases). Trimming pared 3 bases from V and 1 base from J, leaving 21 bases between. CDR1 and CDR2 from the germline V gene are MDHEN and SYDVKM. The CDR3 contains 18 residues.

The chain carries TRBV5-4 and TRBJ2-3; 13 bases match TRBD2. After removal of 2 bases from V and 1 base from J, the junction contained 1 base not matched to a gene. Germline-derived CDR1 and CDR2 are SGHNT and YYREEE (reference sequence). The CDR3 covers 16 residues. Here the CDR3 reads CASSLLAGGGTDTQYF. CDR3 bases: TGTGCCAGCAGCTTACTAGCGGGGGGGGGCACAGATACGCAGTATTTT. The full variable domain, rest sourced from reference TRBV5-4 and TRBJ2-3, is ETGVTQSPTHLIKTRGQQVTLRCSSQSGHNTVSWYQQALGQGPQFIFQYYREEENGRGNFPPRFSGLQFPNYSSELNVNALELDDSALYLCASSLLAGGGTDTQYFGPGTRLTVL.

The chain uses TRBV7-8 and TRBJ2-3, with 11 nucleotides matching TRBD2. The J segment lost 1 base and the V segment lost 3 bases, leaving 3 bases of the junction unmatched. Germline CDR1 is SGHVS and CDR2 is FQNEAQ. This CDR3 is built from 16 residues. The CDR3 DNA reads TGTGCCAGCAGCTTCCCTAGCGGGGGGCGCACAGATACGCAGTATTTT. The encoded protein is CASSFPSGGRTDTQYF.

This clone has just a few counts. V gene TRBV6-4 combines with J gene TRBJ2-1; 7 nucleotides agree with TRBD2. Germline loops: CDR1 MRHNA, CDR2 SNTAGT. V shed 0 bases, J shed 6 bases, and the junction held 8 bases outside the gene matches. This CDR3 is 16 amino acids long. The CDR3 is CASSDSGGGTSNEQFF. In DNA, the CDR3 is TGTGCCAGCAGTGACTCTGGGGGGGGTACTTCCAATGAGCAGTTCTTC.

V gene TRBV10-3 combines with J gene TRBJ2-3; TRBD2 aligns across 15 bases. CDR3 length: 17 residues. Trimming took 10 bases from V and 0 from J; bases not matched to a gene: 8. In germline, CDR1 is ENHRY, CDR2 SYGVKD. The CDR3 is CASRGLAGGTSTDTQYF. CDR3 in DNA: TGTGCCAGCCGGGGACTAGCGGGGGGCACTAGCACAGATACGCAGTATTTT.

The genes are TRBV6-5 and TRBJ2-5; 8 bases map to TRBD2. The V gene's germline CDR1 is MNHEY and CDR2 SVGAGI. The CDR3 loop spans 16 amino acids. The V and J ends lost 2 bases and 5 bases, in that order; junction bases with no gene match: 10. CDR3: CASSYGFSGTGETQYF. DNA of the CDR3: TGTGCCAGCAGTTACGGTTTTAGCGGGACGGGTGAGACCCAGTACTTC.

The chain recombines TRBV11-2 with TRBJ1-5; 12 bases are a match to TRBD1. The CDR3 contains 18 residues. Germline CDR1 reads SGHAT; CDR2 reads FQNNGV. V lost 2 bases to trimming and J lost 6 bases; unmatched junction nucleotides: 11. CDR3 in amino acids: CASSLNGYGTGGSQPQHF. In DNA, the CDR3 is TGTGCCAGCAGCTTAAATGGTTACGGGACAGGGGGCAGTCAGCCCCAGCATTTT.

This chain's CDR3 is CASRGQGIDYGYTF. The DNA of the CDR3 is TGCGCCAGCAGAGGGCAGGGGATCGACTATGGCTACACCTTC. The V gene is TRBV5-1, the J gene TRBJ1-2, with D maybe TRBD1 (6 bases). The germline V and J ends were trimmed by 5 bases and 3 bases, with 14 bases remaining between them. The CDR3 length is 14 residues. Germline V lookup: CDR1 SGHRS, CDR2 YFSETQ.